The 16 T cell receptor beta chains reported below all come from one sample, sequenced in a study of Graves' ophthalmopathy and Graves' hyperthyroidism. RNA served as the template for amplifying TCR beta CDR3 regions. Amplification began with first-round RT-PCR using HTBI primers, then second-round multiplex PCR was performed. MiXCR was run by TCRdb on the multiplex PCR reads, yielding one entry per CDR3 protein. The data hold under 350,000 distinct CDR3 sequences, with about a sixth observed a single time. The sample consisted of peripheral blood. These receptors were obtained from an adult man with Graves' ophthalmopathy.

This clonotype was observed at least ten times. V is TRBV12-3 or TRBV12-4 and J is TRBJ1-3, with D possibly TRBD1 on 6 matching bases. V lost 1 base to trimming and J lost 2 bases, with 9 bases between them. The CDR3 contains 15 residues. The CDR3: CASSLDREAGNTIYF. Here the CDR3 DNA reads TGTGCCAGCAGTTTAGACAGGGAGGCTGGAAACACCATATATTTT.

The sample holds many counts of this clonotype. This sequence joins TRBV27 and TRBJ2-5, with a possible D match to TRBD1 (5 bases). Looked up from germline, CDR1 is MNHEY and CDR2 is SMNVEV (reference sequence). Deletions cut 8 bases from V and 2 bases from J, with 15 bases between. This CDR3 comprises 14 residues. CDR3 nucleotides: TGTGCCAGCGCCCCTTATGGGGCACAAGAGACCCAGTACTTC. Protein: CASAPYGAQETQYF.

The sample holds many counts of this clonotype. This chain links TRBV19 with TRBJ1-2; D is perhaps TRBD1 (6 bases). The CDR3 loop spans 13 amino acids. Germline-derived CDR1 and CDR2 are LNHDA and SQIVND (reference sequence). V lost 6 bases and J 5 bases, leaving 13 bases between the germline ends. The CDR3: CASRPDRPYGYTF. The CDR3, as DNA: TGTGCCAGTAGACCCGACAGGCCGTATGGCTACACCTTC.

This clonotype was counted many times. The junction differs from germline at one of its ends, possibly a read error. V usage is TRBV6-1 and J usage is TRBJ1-1, with D unclear. Germline-derived CDR1 and CDR2 are MNHNS and SASEGT. This CDR3 comprises 14 residues. The CDR3 spells CASSKAGRRNEAFF. The CDR3 DNA reads as TGTGCCAGCAGTAAAGCGGGGAGGAGGAATGAAGCTTTCTTT.

The table lists this clonotype with many counts. The chain joins TRBV10-3 to TRBJ1-5; no clear D gene. V was cut by 2 bases and J by 9 bases, with 11 bases left in between. The CDR3 totals 13 residues. The germline gives CDR1 ENHRY, CDR2 SYGVKD. The CDR3 sequence is CAISEMAARPQHF. Written as DNA, the CDR3 is TGTGCCATCAGTGAGATGGCCGCTAGGCCCCAGCATTTT.

This clonotype showed up many times. The J gene is TRBJ2-7, the V gene TRBV7-8; 9 bases are a match to TRBD1. CDR3 size: 14 residues. The J segment lost 7 bases and the V segment lost 5 bases, leaving 9 bases of the junction unmatched. CDR1 is SGHVS and CDR2 is FQNEAQ in the germline V gene. Here the CDR3 reads CASSATTGGREQYF. CDR3 DNA sequence: TGTGCCAGCAGCGCGACGACAGGGGGACGGGAGCAGTACTTC.

The V and J genes are TRBV28 and TRBJ1-1; D perhaps matches TRBD1 (6 bases). Trimming removed 3 bases from V and 4 bases from J, with 12 bases in between. The CDR3 is 14 residues long. CDR1 is MDHEN and CDR2 is SYDVKM in the germline V gene. CDR3 nucleotides: TGTGCCAGCAGTTTTCGGGGGCTAGCCACTGAAGCTTTCTTT. It codes for CASSFRGLATEAFF.

This clonotype was recorded at least ten times. This chain uses TRBV5-1 with TRBJ2-7, with TRBD2 matching 14 bases. The CDR3 is made up of 16 amino acids. Trimming took 0 bases from V and 7 from J; bases not matched to a gene: 6. CDR1 and CDR2 from the germline V gene are SGHRS and YFSETQ. The chain's CDR3 is CASSLAGTSGREEQYF. The DNA of the CDR3 is TGCGCCAGCAGCTTGGCAGGGACTAGCGGGAGAGAGGAGCAGTACTTC.

This clonotype was detected ten times or more. The V gene is TRBV7-2, the J gene TRBJ2-5; the D gene is possibly TRBD2 (5 bases). This CDR3 region has 12 residues. Germline CDR1 is SGHTA and CDR2 is FQGNSA. V lost 5 bases, J lost 5 bases, and 9 bases lay in between. The chain's CDR3 is CASSLRRETQYF. The CDR3 region has the DNA TGTGCCAGCAGCCTCCGGAGGGAGACCCAGTACTTC.

This clonotype was detected many times. V gene TRBV9 combines with J gene TRBJ2-7; D is perhaps TRBD2 (6 bases). This CDR3 is built from 15 residues. Trimming took 4 bases from V and 2 from J, leaving 16 bases between them. Germline loops: CDR1 SGDLS, CDR2 YYNGEE. The CDR3, as DNA: TGTGCCAGCAGCCAATACGCGGGGTCCGCCTACGAGCAGTACTTC. Its protein is CASSQYAGSAYEQYF.

The chain recombines TRBV13 with TRBJ2-7; 9 positions agree with TRBD1. The V gene's germline CDR1 is PRHDT and CDR2 FYEKMQ (reference sequence). J gave up 0 bases and V 1 base, and 7 bases lay outside the gene matches. The CDR3 totals 17 residues. The CDR3 DNA reads as TGTGCCAGCAGCTTAGCTCCCGGGACAGGGCGCTCCTACGAGCAGTACTTC. This sequence encodes CASSLAPGTGRSYEQYF.

The sample holds many counts of this clonotype. The V call is TRBV5-1, the J call TRBJ2-7, with 7 nucleotides matching TRBD2. V lost 3 bases and J lost 2; bases outside the gene matches: 11. Per germline, CDR1 SGHRS and CDR2 YFSETQ. The CDR3 runs to 16 residues. Written as DNA, the CDR3 is TGCGCCAGCAGCTCACGGGGGGTCACCGATCCCTACGAGCAGTACTTC. Its translation: CASSSRGVTDPYEQYF.

Many counts were recorded for this clonotype. This sequence joins TRBV5-1 and TRBJ1-2, with D perhaps TRBD1 (5 bases). Per the germline V gene, CDR1 is SGHRS and CDR2 is YFSETQ. V lost 3 bases, J lost 0 bases, and 15 bases lay in between. CDR3 length: 16 residues. DNA of the CDR3: TGCGCCAGCAGCTCCGGGACCGCCGCGGCTAACTATGGCTACACCTTC. Translation gives CASSSGTAAANYGYTF.

This clonotype has more than one count but fewer than ten. Germline and junction disagree at one end, which may indicate a read error. The chain couples TRBV6-1 to TRBJ1-2; D is unclear. Germline CDR1 is MNHNS and CDR2 is SASEGT. The CDR3 sequence is 16 residues long. CDR3 nucleotide sequence: TGTGCCAGCACCGAGAGCCACGTAACCTTCTACTATGGCTACATCTTC. Its translation is CASTESHVTFYYGYIF.

The sample holds many counts of this clonotype. The V call is TRBV7-9, the J call TRBJ2-5, with D unresolved. The CDR3 is 16 residues long. The V gene lost 6 bases and the J gene lost 3 bases, with 20 bases spanning the gap. The germline V gene encodes CDR1 SEHNR and CDR2 FQNEAQ (reference sequence). CDR3 coding DNA: TGTGCCAGCAGTGCTACAGAGGCCCCGGCGGAAGAGACCCAGTACTTC. Residues: CASSATEAPAEETQYF. The variable domain in full, with the rest retrieved from reference TRBV7-9 and TRBJ2-5, is DTGVSQNPRHKITKRGQNVTFRCDPISEHNRLYWYRQTLGQGPEFLTYFQNEAQLEKSRLLSDRFSAERPKGSFSTLEIQRTEQGDSAMYLCASSATEAPAEETQYFGPGTRLLVL.

At least ten counts were recorded for this clonotype. The gene calls are TRBV28 and TRBJ1-6; TRBD1 agrees at 10 bases. V dropped 3 bases and J dropped 7; count of bases not matched to a gene: 6. Germline CDR1 reads MDHEN; CDR2 reads SYDVKM. CDR3 length equals 16 residues. The CDR3 is CASSFIGTGANSPLHF. The CDR3 DNA sequence: TGTGCCAGCAGTTTTATCGGGACAGGGGCAAATTCACCCCTCCACTTT. Supplemented by reference TRBV28 and TRBJ1-6, the full variable domain reads DVKVTQSSRYLVKRTGEKVFLECVQDMDHENMFWYRQDPGLGLRLIYFSYDVKMKEKGDIPEGYSVSREKKERFSLILESASTNQTSMYLCASSFIGTGANSPLHFGNGTRLTVT.